A selection of T cell receptor beta chains follows, all from one sample in a study of blood T cell repertoires in COVID-19. Here immunoSEQ multiplex PCR was the method, and the copy in TCRdb shows in-frame clones only, minus some. Of roughly 380,000 clones in the sample, approximately 91% were seen once. The sequencing sample was made of PBMCs or T cells enriched from blood (not recorded which). The receptors stem from a woman in her twenties or thirties who had been exposed to COVID-19. Both conserved end residues are part of each CDR3. Each record gives: V gene, clone size, J gene, D gene, CDR3 DNA, CDR3 protein. D genes are given only for firm matches. Size tells how often a clone was seen (once, few, many) or the class of an expanded clone, and some rows leave it out.

TRBV10-3,-,TRBJ2-3,TRBD2,TGTGCCATCAGTCCCAGGGCGGGAGCAAGCACAGATACGCAGTATTTT,CAISPRAGASTDTQYF
TRBV25-1,-,TRBJ2-2,-,TGTGCCAGCACCTCCGAGGGGACCACGGGGGTAGCCGGGGAGCTGTTTTTT,CASTSEGTTGVAGELFF
TRBV6-5,-,TRBJ1-2,TRBD1,TGTGCCAGCAGTTACTTACCCGGGACAGGGTATGGCTACACCTTC,CASSYLPGTGYGYTF
TRBV19,once,TRBJ2-3,TRBD1,TGTGCCAGTAGTATACTCCCGGGACAGAAGGGCACAGATACGCAGTATTTT,CASSILPGQKGTDTQYF
TRBV19,-,TRBJ2-2,TRBD2,TGTGCCAGTAAATCGAGGACTAGCGGGACGAACACCGGGGAGCTGTTTTTT,CASKSRTSGTNTGELFF
TRBV11-2,-,TRBJ1-2,-,TGTGCCAGCAGCACTCCTCCCAGGGTAACCTTC,CASSTPPRVTF
TRBV10-3,-,TRBJ2-3,TRBD1,TGTGCCACCAGGACAGGCCGAGGCACAGATACGCAGTATTTT,CATRTGRGTDTQYF
TRBV6-4,once,TRBJ2-1,-,TGTGCCAGCAGTGACGAACTGAACAATGAGCAGTTCTTC,CASSDELNNEQFF
TRBV27,-,TRBJ1-1,TRBD1,TGTGCCAGCAGTCTACAGGGGGCAATGAACACTGAAGCTTTCTTT,CASSLQGAMNTEAFF
TRBV30,-,TRBJ1-5,TRBD1,TGTGCCTGGAGTCAACCAGGGGGCGCGGTAGGCAATCAGCCCCAGCATTTT,CAWSQPGGAVGNQPQHF
TRBV7-9,-,TRBJ2-1,-,TGTGCCAGCAGCTCAACCCGGTGGAATGAGCAGTTCTTC,CASSSTRWNEQFF
TRBV19,-,TRBJ1-2,TRBD1,TGTGCCAGTAGTATCCCGCTGGGACAGGGGACTGACTATGGCTACACCTTC,CASSIPLGQGTDYGYTF
TRBV2,-,TRBJ2-2,-,TGTGCCAGCCACAGGACCGCGAACACCGGGGAGCTGTTTTTT,CASHRTANTGELFF
TRBV21-1,-,TRBJ2-2,-,TGTGCCAGCAGCAAAGTCTTTGGTCGCACCTACCCCTTCACCGGGGAGCTGTTTTTT,CASSKVFGRTYPFTGELFF
TRBV29-1,-,TRBJ2-1,TRBD2,TGCAGCGTAGGGGGACTAGCGGGCGGTGCCAGCTCCTACAATGAGCAGTTCTTC,CSVGGLAGGASSYNEQFF
TRBV24-1,-,TRBJ2-1,-,TGTGCCACCAGTGATTTTGGTGGGAGGAGCGATGAGCAGTTCTTC,CATSDFGGRSDEQFF
TRBV18,-,TRBJ2-7,TRBD1,TGTGCCAGCTCACCACCCGGGACAGGGGGCTCCTACGAGCAGTACTTC,CASSPPGTGGSYEQYF
TRBV19,once,TRBJ1-6,-,TGTGCCAGTAGTCTGCGACAGGAGTATAATTCACCCCTCCACTTT,CASSLRQEYNSPLHF
TRBV19,-,TRBJ2-3,-,TGTGCCAGTAGTATTCGGACAGATACGCAGTATTTT,CASSIRTDTQYF
TRBV6-6,-,TRBJ2-7,TRBD2,TGTGCCAGCAAACGATCCGGGACTAGCGGGTTTGTCGGCGAGCAGTACTTC,CASKRSGTSGFVGEQYF
TRBV5-4,few,TRBJ1-1,TRBD1,TGTGCCAGCAGCTTGGGCGGGACAGGGGGCAACACTGAAGCTTTCTTT,CASSLGGTGGNTEAFF
TRBV27,-,TRBJ2-7,-,TGTGCCAGCAGAGTTGCCGGGACATCGTCCTACGAGCAGTACTTC,CASRVAGTSSYEQYF
TRBV10-3,few,TRBJ1-4,-,TGTGCCATCAGTGAGGCGGTCCTTAATGAAAAACTGTTTTTT,CAISEAVLNEKLFF
TRBV28,-,TRBJ2-1,TRBD2,TGTGCCAGCAGTTCTGGACTAGCTTTCCACAGTGAGCAGTTCTTC,CASSSGLAFHSEQFF
TRBV7-8,-,TRBJ2-4,-,TGTGCCAGCAGCTCCCTAGCCGCTAAACAGGGAACCAAAAACATTCAGTACTTC,CASSSLAAKQGTKNIQYF
TRBV4-2,-,TRBJ2-1,-,TGTGCCAGCAGCCGCAGTCTAGTTGGGAATGAGCAGTTCTTC,CASSRSLVGNEQFF
TRBV2,-,TRBJ2-7,-,TGTGCCAGCAGGGATGGAGGGGCAGGCGAGCAGTACTTC,CASRDGGAGEQYF
TRBV27,-,TRBJ2-4,TRBD2,TGTGCCAGCGGTAGCGGGAAGCTAGCCAAAAACATTCAGTACTTC,CASGSGKLAKNIQYF
TRBV28,-,TRBJ2-2,TRBD2,TGTGCCAGCAGTTTGGCGGGAGCGGGCACCGGGGAGCTGTTTTTT,CASSLAGAGTGELFF
TRBV20-1,-,TRBJ2-7,TRBD2,TGCAGTGCCAGTCCCAGCGGGAACTACGAGCAGTACTTC,CSASPSGNYEQYF
TRBV3-1/TRBV3-2,-,TRBJ2-7,-,TGTGCCAGCAGCCTTCATGGTGCTAACTACGAGCAGTACTTC,CASSLHGANYEQYF
TRBV6-5,-,TRBJ1-2,-,TGTGCCAGTTCTCCACAGGGAGATGGCTACACCTTC,CASSPQGDGYTF